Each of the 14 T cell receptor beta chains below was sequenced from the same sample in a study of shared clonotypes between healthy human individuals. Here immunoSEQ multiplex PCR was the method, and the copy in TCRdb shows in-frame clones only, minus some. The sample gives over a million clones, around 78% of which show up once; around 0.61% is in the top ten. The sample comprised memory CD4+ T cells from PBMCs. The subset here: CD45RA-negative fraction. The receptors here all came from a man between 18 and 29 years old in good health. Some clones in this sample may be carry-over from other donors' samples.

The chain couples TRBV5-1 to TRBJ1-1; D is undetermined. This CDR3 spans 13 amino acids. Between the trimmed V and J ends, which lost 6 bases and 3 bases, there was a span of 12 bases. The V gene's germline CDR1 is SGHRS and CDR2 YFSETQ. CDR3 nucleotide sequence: TGCGCCAGCACGGCAGATTTACACACTGAAGCTTTCTTT. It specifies CASTADLHTEAFF.

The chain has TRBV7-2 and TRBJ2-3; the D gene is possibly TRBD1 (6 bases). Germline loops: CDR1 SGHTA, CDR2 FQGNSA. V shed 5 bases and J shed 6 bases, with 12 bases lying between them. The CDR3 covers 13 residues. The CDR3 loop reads CASSTGSGDTQYF. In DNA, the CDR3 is TGTGCCAGCAGCACAGGGAGCGGCGATACGCAGTATTTT.

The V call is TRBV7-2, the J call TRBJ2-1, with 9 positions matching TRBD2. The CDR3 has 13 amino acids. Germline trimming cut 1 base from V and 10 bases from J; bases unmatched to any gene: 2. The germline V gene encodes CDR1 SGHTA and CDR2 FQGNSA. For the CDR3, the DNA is TGTGCCAGCAGCTTAGTTCTAGCGGGAGAGCAGTTCTTC. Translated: CASSLVLAGEQFF.

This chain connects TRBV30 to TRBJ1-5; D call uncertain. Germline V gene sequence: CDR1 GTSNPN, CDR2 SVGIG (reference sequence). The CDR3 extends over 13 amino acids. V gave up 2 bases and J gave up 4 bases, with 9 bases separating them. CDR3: CAWSRSQNQPQHF. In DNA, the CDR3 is TGTGCCTGGAGTCGGAGCCAAAATCAGCCCCAGCATTTT.

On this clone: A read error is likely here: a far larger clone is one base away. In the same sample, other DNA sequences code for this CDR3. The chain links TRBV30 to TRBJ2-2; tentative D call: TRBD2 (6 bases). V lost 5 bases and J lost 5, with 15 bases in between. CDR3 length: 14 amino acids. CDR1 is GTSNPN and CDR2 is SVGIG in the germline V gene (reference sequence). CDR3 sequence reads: CAWALAVNTGELFF. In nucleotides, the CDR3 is TGTGCCTGGGCCTTAGCGGTGAATACCGGGGAGCTGTTTTTT.

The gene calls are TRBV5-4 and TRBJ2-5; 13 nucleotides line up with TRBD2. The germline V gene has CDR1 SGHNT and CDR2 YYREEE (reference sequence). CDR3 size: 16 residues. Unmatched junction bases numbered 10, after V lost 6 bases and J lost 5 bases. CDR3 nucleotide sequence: TGTGCCAGCACCACGGGGGGACTAGCGGGGCTGGAGACCCAGTACTTC. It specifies CASTTGGLAGLETQYF.

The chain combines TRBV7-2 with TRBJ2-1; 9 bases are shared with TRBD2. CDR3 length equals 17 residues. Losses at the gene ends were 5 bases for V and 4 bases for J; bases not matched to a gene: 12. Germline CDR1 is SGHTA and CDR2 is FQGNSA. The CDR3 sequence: CASSVRVSTSGYNEQFF. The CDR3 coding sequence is TGTGCCAGCAGCGTGCGAGTGTCGACTAGCGGATACAATGAGCAGTTCTTC.

The CDR3 nucleotides are TGCAGCGTTGAAGGAAGGGGGGACCTTCCAAAAGTGCAGTACTTC. It is translated as CSVEGRGDLPKVQYF. The V and J genes are TRBV29-1 and TRBJ2-7, with D perhaps given as TRBD1 or TRBD2 (6 bases each). Trimming cost V 1 base and J 9 bases, with 22 bases left between them. Germline-derived CDR1 and CDR2 are SQVTM and ANQGSEA. This CDR3 is built from 15 residues.

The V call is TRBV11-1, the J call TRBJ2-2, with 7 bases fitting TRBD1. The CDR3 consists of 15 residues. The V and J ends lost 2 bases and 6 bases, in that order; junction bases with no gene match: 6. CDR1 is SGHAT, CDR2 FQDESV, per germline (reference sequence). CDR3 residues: CASSLSQGESGELFF. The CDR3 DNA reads TGTGCCAGCAGCTTAAGCCAGGGGGAATCCGGGGAGCTGTTTTTT.

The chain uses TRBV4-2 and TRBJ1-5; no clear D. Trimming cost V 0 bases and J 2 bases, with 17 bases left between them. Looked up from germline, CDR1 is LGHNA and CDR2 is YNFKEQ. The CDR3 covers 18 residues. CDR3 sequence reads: CASSQDPLGQARNQPQHF. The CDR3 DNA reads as TGTGCCAGCAGCCAAGATCCCCTTGGGCAGGCCCGCAATCAGCCCCAGCATTTT.

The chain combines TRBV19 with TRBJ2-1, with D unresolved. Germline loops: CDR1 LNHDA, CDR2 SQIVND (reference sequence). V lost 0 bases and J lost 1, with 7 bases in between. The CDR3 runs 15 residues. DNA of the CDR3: TGTGCCAGTAGTATAGATGCCGGGTCCTACAATGAGCAGTTCTTC. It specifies CASSIDAGSYNEQFF.

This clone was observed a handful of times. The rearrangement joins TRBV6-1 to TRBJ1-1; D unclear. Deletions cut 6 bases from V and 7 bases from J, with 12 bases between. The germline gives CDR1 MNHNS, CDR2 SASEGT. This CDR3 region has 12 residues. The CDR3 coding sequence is TGTGCCAGCAGCAAAGAGGGAGGTGAAGCTTTCTTT. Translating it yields CASSKEGGEAFF.

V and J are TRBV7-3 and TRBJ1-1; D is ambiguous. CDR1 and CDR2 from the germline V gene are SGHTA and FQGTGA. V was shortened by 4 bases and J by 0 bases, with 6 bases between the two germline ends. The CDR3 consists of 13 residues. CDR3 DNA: TGTGCCAGCAGCTCCGGCGTGAACACTGAAGCTTTCTTT. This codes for CASSSGVNTEAFF.

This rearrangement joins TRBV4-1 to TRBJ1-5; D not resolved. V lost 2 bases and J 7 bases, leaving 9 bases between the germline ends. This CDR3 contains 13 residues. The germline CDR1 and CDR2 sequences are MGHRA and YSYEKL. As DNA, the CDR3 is TGCGCCAGCAGCCAATTCATTGGCCAGCCCCAGCATTTT. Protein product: CASSQFIGQPQHF.